These 24 T cell receptor beta chains share one sample of origin, sequenced in a study of blood T cell repertoires in COVID-19. Profiling relied on immunoSEQ multiplex PCR, and the TCRdb table lists in-frame clones only, not all of them. The sample shows some 310,000 clones, nearly 90% of them seen only once. The sample consisted of peripheral blood. The source is a woman in her 40s with COVID-19, enrolled during active disease.

The chain carries TRBV5-4 and TRBJ1-1, with D maybe TRBD1 (6 bases). CDR1 is SGHNT, CDR2 YYREEE, per germline (reference sequence). V was trimmed by 5 bases and J by 5 bases, leaving 13 bases between them. The CDR3 consists of 13 residues. CDR3 loop: CASRVIQGTEAFF. In DNA, the CDR3 is TGTGCCAGCAGGGTGATTCAGGGGACTGAAGCTTTCTTT. Variable domain in full (rest from reference TRBV5-4 and TRBJ1-1): ETGVTQSPTHLIKTRGQQVTLRCSSQSGHNTVSWYQQALGQGPQFIFQYYREEENGRGNFPPRFSGLQFPNYSSELNVNALELDDSALYLCASRVIQGTEAFFGQGTRLTVV.

The CDR3 sequence: CASSPASGVINEQFF. CDR3 DNA sequence: TGTGCCAGCAGTCCAGCCAGCGGGGTTATAAATGAGCAGTTCTTC. This rearrangement joins TRBV7-3 to TRBJ2-1; 7 nucleotides align to TRBD2. The CDR3 length is 15 residues. V lost 6 bases and J lost 7; bases outside the gene matches: 12. Germline CDR1 is SGHTA and CDR2 is FQGTGA.

The chain is built from TRBV20-1 and TRBJ2-7, with a weak D call TRBD1 (6 bases). Germline-derived CDR1 and CDR2 are DFQATT and SNEGSKA (reference sequence). This CDR3 is built from 14 residues. Deletions cut 3 bases from V and 1 base from J, with 13 bases between. The CDR3 DNA reads as TGCAGTGCTAGTTTGGGCAGGGGTTCCTACGAGCAGTACTTC. The encoded protein is CSASLGRGSYEQYF.

Notes on this clone: At one end the junction does not follow the germline gene, possibly because of a read error. The chain joins TRBV7-7 to TRBJ2-1; TRBD2 agrees at 12 bases. The germline V gene has CDR1 SSHAT and CDR2 FNYEAQ (reference sequence). This CDR3 contains 17 residues. The CDR3 protein is CASSPSSGRVLYNEQFF. The CDR3 DNA follows: TGTGCTAGCAGCCCTTCTAGCGGGAGGGTCCTATACAATGAGCAGTTCTTC.

V and J are TRBV28 and TRBJ1-5, with D possibly being TRBD1 (6 bases). The CDR3 consists of 16 residues. V shed 6 bases and J shed 1 base, with 16 bases lying between them. Germline-derived CDR1 and CDR2 are MDHEN and SYDVKM. The CDR3 loop reads CASRPRRTASNQPQHF. In DNA, the CDR3 is TGTGCCAGCAGACCTCGGCGGACAGCGAGCAATCAGCCCCAGCATTTT.

The chain is built from TRBV7-2 and TRBJ1-3; D gene ambiguous. This CDR3 has 15 amino acids. Trimming shortened V by 1 base and J by 2 bases, and 9 bases separated the two germline ends. Germline V CDR1 and CDR2: SGHTA, FQGNSA. The CDR3 spells CASSLGRTPGNTIYF. Here the CDR3 DNA reads TGTGCCAGCAGCTTAGGACGGACTCCTGGAAACACCATATATTTT. The full variable domain, its missing parts supplied by reference TRBV7-2 and TRBJ1-3, is GAGVSQSPSNKVTEKGKDVELRCDPISGHTALYWYRQSLGQGLEFLIYFQGNSAPDKSGLPSDRFSAERTGGSVSTLTIQRTQQEDSAVYLCASSLGRTPGNTIYFGEGSWLTVV.

About this clone itself: Distinct nucleotide sequences in the sample also encode this CDR3. This chain uses TRBV28 with TRBJ2-7; possible D gene TRBD2, 6 bases. The CDR3 is 14 amino acids. Germline V gene data show CDR1 as MDHEN and CDR2 as SYDVKM. V was cut by 5 bases and J by 4 bases, with 15 bases left in between. CDR3: CASSPRRGTYEQYF. As DNA, the CDR3 is TGTGCCAGCAGTCCCCGGCGGGGAACTTACGAGCAGTACTTC.

The genes are TRBV24-1 and TRBJ1-2; the D gene is possibly TRBD1 (6 bases). The CDR3 totals 15 residues. Trimming pared 3 bases from V and 2 bases from J, leaving 12 bases between. Germline lookup yields CDR1 KGHDR and CDR2 SFDVKD. The CDR3: CATSDPGQENYGYTF. The CDR3 nucleotides read TGTGCCACCAGTGATCCGGGACAAGAGAACTATGGCTACACCTTC.

V is TRBV6-2 or TRBV6-3 and J is TRBJ1-1; the match to TRBD1 covers 9 bases. Losses at the gene ends were 6 bases for V and 5 bases for J; bases not matched to a gene: 7. The V gene's germline CDR1 is MNHEY and CDR2 SVGEGT. This CDR3 is 14 amino acids long. CDR3 loop: CASSRNRGRTEAFF. CDR3 bases: TGTGCCAGCAGCCGTAACAGGGGGCGGACTGAAGCTTTCTTT.

The chain is built from TRBV27 and TRBJ2-7, with a tentative D call TRBD2 (6 bases). The V and J ends lost 5 bases and 3 bases respectively, with 14 bases between them. The CDR3 is made up of 14 amino acids. Germline assignment: CDR1 MNHEY and CDR2 SMNVEV (reference sequence). CDR3 region: CASSVSGKFYEQYF. CDR3 in DNA: TGTGCCAGCAGTGTTAGCGGAAAATTCTACGAGCAGTACTTC.

This sequence joins TRBV11-2 and TRBJ1-3, with D possibly being TRBD1 (5 bases). The CDR3 runs 14 residues. The V and J ends lost 4 bases and 4 bases respectively, with 11 bases between them. Germline CDR1 is SGHAT and CDR2 is FQNNGV. CDR3 sequence: CASSSTATGNTIYF. In nucleotides, the CDR3 is TGTGCCAGCAGCTCGACAGCGACAGGAAACACCATATATTTT.

This clone was detected only a few times. V is TRBV7-6 and J is TRBJ2-5, with 7 bases fitting TRBD2. Germline-derived CDR1 and CDR2 are SGHVS and FNYEAQ. The CDR3 has 15 residues. V trimming: 1 base; J trimming: 1 base; junction bases outside the gene matches: 3. CDR3 DNA sequence: TGTGCCAGCAGCTTAGGTTCGGGGGGCCAAGAGACCCAGTACTTC. This encodes CASSLGSGGQETQYF.

The J gene is TRBJ2-7, the V gene TRBV5-1, with 8 bases identical to TRBD2. Germline V gene data show CDR1 as SGHRS and CDR2 as YFSETQ. V lost 0 bases, J lost 6 bases, and 8 bases stayed unmatched. The CDR3 has 15 residues. CDR3 region: CASSLEGGGQVEQYF. The CDR3 nucleotides read TGCGCCAGCAGCTTGGAAGGCGGGGGGCAGGTCGAGCAGTACTTC.

The V gene is TRBV28, the J gene TRBJ1-2; D possibly corresponds to TRBD1 (5 bases). The CDR3 contains 14 residues. Germline V CDR1 and CDR2: MDHEN, SYDVKM. Trimming pared 2 bases from V and 5 bases from J, leaving 12 bases between. The chain's CDR3 is CASSLIRGTYGYTF. CDR3 sequence (DNA): TGTGCCAGCAGTTTAATAAGGGGAACTTATGGCTACACCTTC.

V and J are TRBV2 and TRBJ1-5, with TRBD1 matching over 8 bases. The CDR3 is 15 amino acids. Germline assignment: CDR1 SNHLY and CDR2 FYNNEI. V trimming: 5 bases; J trimming: 7 bases; junction bases outside the gene matches: 10. CDR3 amino acids: CASSRQGKSDQPQHF. DNA of the CDR3: TGTGCCAGCAGTCGACAGGGGAAGAGCGACCAGCCCCAGCATTTT.

The chain links TRBV4-3 to TRBJ2-7; D is possibly TRBD2 (5 bases). Germline-derived CDR1 and CDR2 are LGHNA and YSLEER. With 0 bases removed from V and 6 bases from J, the gap between germline ends came to 12 bases. The CDR3 is 14 residues long. The CDR3 region is CASSQEPGSGEQYF. The CDR3 DNA is TGCGCCAGCAGCCAAGAACCGGGATCCGGCGAGCAGTACTTC.

V and J are TRBV5-1 and TRBJ2-3, with 7 bases lining up with TRBD1. Losses at the gene ends were 5 bases for V and 4 bases for J; bases not matched to a gene: 4. CDR1 is SGHRS, CDR2 YFSETQ, per germline. This CDR3 spans 13 amino acids. CDR3 residues: CASSRQGPDTQYF. The DNA of the CDR3 is TGCGCCAGCAGTCGACAGGGCCCAGATACGCAGTATTTT.

This clone was recorded only once. The chain has TRBV5-5 and TRBJ1-2; 8 nucleotides agree with TRBD1. CDR1 and CDR2 (germline): SGHKS, YYEKEE (reference sequence). The CDR3 loop spans 14 amino acids. V gave up 4 bases and J gave up 8 bases; unmatched junction bases: 10. CDR3 sequence reads: CASSARTGQEGYTF. Written as DNA, the CDR3 is TGTGCCAGCAGCGCCCGGACAGGGCAAGAGGGCTACACCTTC.

The rearrangement links TRBV5-1 to TRBJ2-7; 15 nucleotides agree with TRBD2. The CDR3 is 17 amino acids. CDR1 and CDR2 from the germline V gene are SGHRS and YFSETQ. Losses at the gene ends were 2 bases for V and 5 bases for J; bases not matched to a gene: 8. The CDR3 coding sequence is TGCGCCAGCAGCTTTGGACTAGCGGGAGGGCCTACCCACGAGCAGTACTTC. Its translation is CASSFGLAGGPTHEQYF.

The chain recombines TRBV7-2 with TRBJ1-2; D is possibly TRBD1 (6 bases). The CDR3 consists of 12 residues. The V gene lost 5 bases and the J gene lost 5 bases, with 9 bases spanning the gap. Per germline, CDR1 SGHTA and CDR2 FQGNSA. The CDR3, as DNA: TGTGCCAGCAGCCCCACAGGGTATGGCTACACCTTC. Amino acids: CASSPTGYGYTF. The full variable domain, in which reference TRBV7-2 and TRBJ1-2 provide the parts outside the CDR3, is GAGVSQSPSNKVTEKGKDVELRCDPISGHTALYWYRQSLGQGLEFLIYFQGNSAPDKSGLPSDRFSAERTGGSVSTLTIQRTQQEDSAVYLCASSPTGYGYTFGSGTRLTVV.

The chain is built from TRBV5-5 and TRBJ2-1, with 7 bases identical to TRBD1. Losses at the gene ends were 1 base for V and 2 bases for J; bases not matched to a gene: 0. The CDR3 has 14 amino acids. Germline assignment: CDR1 SGHKS and CDR2 YYEKEE (reference sequence). The CDR3 loop reads CASSLTGAYNEQFF. CDR3 DNA sequence: TGTGCCAGCAGCTTGACAGGGGCCTACAATGAGCAGTTCTTC.

The rearrangement links TRBV10-3 to TRBJ1-1, with D possibly TRBD1 on 5 matching bases. The germline CDR1 and CDR2 sequences are ENHRY and SYGVKD. Trimming took 6 bases from V and 3 from J, leaving 11 bases between them. The CDR3 sequence is 13 residues long. CDR3 coding DNA: TGTGCCATCAGCACGACAGACGACACTGAAGCTTTCTTT. As protein: CAISTTDDTEAFF.

The chain combines TRBV30 with TRBJ1-6, with TRBD1 identical over 8 bases. Trimming at V came to 8 bases and at J to 10 bases, leaving 16 bases not matched to a gene. Germline V gene sequence: CDR1 GTSNPN, CDR2 SVGIG (reference sequence). CDR3 length: 15 residues. DNA of the CDR3: TGTGCCGTTAGCGGAGCAAGGACAGGGAACTCACCCCTCCACTTT. It encodes CAVSGARTGNSPLHF.

The V gene is TRBV11-2, the J gene TRBJ2-7, with 10 nucleotides matching TRBD2. Looked up from germline, CDR1 is SGHAT and CDR2 is FQNNGV. The CDR3 covers 17 residues. J was trimmed by 3 bases and V by 4 bases; bases with no gene match: 12. CDR3 nucleotide sequence: TGTGCCAGCAGCTCAATTAGCGGGAGGAGAACTATCTACGAGCAGTACTTC. Protein sequence: CASSSISGRRTIYEQYF.